These 20 T cell receptor beta chains came from one sample sequenced in a study of blood T cell repertoires in COVID-19. The method was immunoSEQ multiplex PCR; TCRdb's version includes in-frame clones alone and lacks a portion of them. The sample includes 310,000 or so clones, more than 75% seen only once; the top ten take 1%. Input material: peripheral blood. These receptors were collected from a man over 45 with active or convalescent COVID-19.

The chain carries TRBV7-2 and TRBJ1-5; 9 bases fit TRBD1. From germline, CDR1 is SGHTA and CDR2 FQGNSA. J was trimmed by 2 bases and V by 1 base; bases with no gene match: 0. The CDR3 has 15 amino acids. The CDR3 region has the DNA TGTGCCAGCAGCTTAGGGACAGGGGGCAATCAGCCCCAGCATTTT. Translating it yields CASSLGTGGNQPQHF.

The gene calls are TRBV18 and TRBJ1-5, with D perhaps matching TRBD1 (6 bases). V was shortened by 4 bases and J by 3 bases, with 13 bases between the two germline ends. The CDR3 is 15 amino acids. CDR1 and CDR2 (germline): KGHSH, LQKENI. The CDR3 DNA sequence: TGTGCCAGCTCACTCATGCAGGGGTCCAATCAGCCCCAGCATTTT. Protein product: CASSLMQGSNQPQHF.

This clone was seen at least ten times. V and J are TRBV4-3 and TRBJ1-6; D gene ambiguous. Trimming left V 4 bases short and J 5 bases short, with 12 bases between. From germline, CDR1 is LGHNA and CDR2 YSLEER. The CDR3 has 15 amino acids. CDR3 sequence: CASSLNSLDNSPLHF. As DNA, the CDR3 is TGCGCCAGCAGCCTCAACAGTTTGGATAATTCACCCCTCCACTTT.

This chain uses TRBV6-5 with TRBJ1-1, with 7 bases aligning to TRBD1. The CDR3 totals 13 residues. Germline CDR1 MNHEY, CDR2 SVGAGI. Trimming at V came to 5 bases and at J to 4 bases, leaving 4 bases not matched to a gene. This CDR3 reads CASSPNRGTEAFF. CDR3 in DNA: TGTGCCAGCAGTCCTAACAGGGGCACTGAAGCTTTCTTT.

This chain uses TRBV27 with TRBJ2-3, with 10 bases fitting TRBD2. This CDR3 comprises 15 residues. Trimming took 2 bases from V and 2 from J; bases not matched to a gene: 1. Looked up from germline, CDR1 is MNHEY and CDR2 is SMNVEV (reference sequence). DNA of the CDR3: TGTGCCAGCAGTTTAACTAGCGGGATCACAGATACGCAGTATTTT. Amino acid sequence: CASSLTSGITDTQYF.

This clone has just one count. This sequence joins TRBV6-6 and TRBJ1-1, with TRBD1 identical over 8 bases. The CDR3 is made up of 14 amino acids. The V gene's germline CDR1 is MNHNY and CDR2 SVGAGI (reference sequence). V lost 5 bases to trimming and J lost 0 bases; unmatched junction nucleotides: 2. CDR3 amino acids: CASSPGGLNTEAFF. The CDR3 DNA reads TGTGCCAGCAGTCCAGGGGGCTTGAACACTGAAGCTTTCTTT.

There are a few counts of this clone. The rearrangement joins TRBV25-1 to TRBJ2-7; TRBD2 aligns across 9 bases. Germline-derived CDR1 and CDR2 are MGHDK and SYGVNS. The junction had 8 bases not matched to a gene; V was cut back by 8 bases and J by 3 bases. The CDR3 length is 14 residues. CDR3 residues: CASGPGLAFYEQYF. The CDR3 DNA follows: TGTGCCAGCGGACCGGGACTAGCATTCTACGAGCAGTACTTC.

The table lists this clone with a count of one. CDR3 DNA: TGCGCCAGCAGCTTACGTCAGGGGACGGGCTATGGCTACACCTTC. It yields the protein CASSLRQGTGYGYTF. The chain couples TRBV5-1 to TRBJ1-2; D may be TRBD1 (6 bases). Trimming shortened V by 2 bases and J by 4 bases, and 15 bases separated the two germline ends. This CDR3 contains 15 residues. CDR1 is SGHRS and CDR2 is YFSETQ in the germline V gene.

The chain combines TRBV28 with TRBJ1-2; 8 bases map to TRBD1. The germline gives CDR1 MDHEN, CDR2 SYDVKM. The CDR3 is 14 residues long. V shed 3 bases and J 6 bases; nucleotides not matched to a gene: 6. CDR3 DNA: TGTGCCAGCAGTTTCGACAGGGGATCGGATGGCTACACCTTC. Protein product: CASSFDRGSDGYTF.

The rearrangement uses TRBV5-4 and TRBJ2-5, with 13 nucleotides matching TRBD2. V was pared by 4 bases and J by 4 bases, with 10 bases of the junction left unmatched. The CDR3 has 17 amino acids. Germline V gene data show CDR1 as SGHNT and CDR2 as YYREEE (reference sequence). Written as DNA, the CDR3 is TGTGCCAGCAGCCTAGGAACTAGCGGGGGGGCCAGAGAGACCCAGTACTTC. It translates to CASSLGTSGGARETQYF.

This clone was counted between two and nine times. The gene calls are TRBV27 and TRBJ2-5; TRBD2 is a possible D gene (6 bases). The germline V gene encodes CDR1 MNHEY and CDR2 SMNVEV (reference sequence). The CDR3 consists of 13 residues. The ends were cut back, 5 bases at V and 5 bases at J, with 12 bases in the middle. In DNA, the CDR3 is TGTGCCAGCAGTCCCCCGGGACTCGAGACCCAGTACTTC. Protein product: CASSPPGLETQYF.

The V call is TRBV5-1, the J call TRBJ1-2; D is possibly TRBD1 (5 bases). Between the trimmed V and J ends, which lost 4 bases and 0 bases, there was a span of 10 bases. Germline V lookup: CDR1 SGHRS, CDR2 YFSETQ. The CDR3 consists of 14 residues. CDR3 sequence: CASSVTGSNYGYTF. The CDR3 DNA reads as TGCGCCAGCAGCGTCACAGGTTCTAACTATGGCTACACCTTC.

The chain uses TRBV4-2 and TRBJ1-6, with 11 nucleotides matching TRBD1. The ends lost 2 bases at V and 2 bases at J; junction bases unmatched: 11. The CDR3 is made up of 20 amino acids. Germline V gene sequence: CDR1 LGHNA, CDR2 YNFKEQ. The CDR3 nucleotides read TGTGCCAGCAGCCAACCCCGGGACAGGGGGAGGAGCACCTATAATTCACCCCTCCACTTT. This encodes CASSQPRDRGRSTYNSPLHF.

The chain recombines TRBV12-3 or TRBV12-4 with TRBJ1-6; no firm D call. The CDR3 is 13 amino acids. Deletions cut 2 bases from V and 5 bases from J, with 4 bases between. Written as DNA, the CDR3 is TGTGCCAGCAGTTTAAGAGATAATTCACCCCTCCACTTT. Translating gives CASSLRDNSPLHF.

The CDR3 DNA reads TGTGCCAGCAGTTTATTGGGACAGGGGAGGGGAAAACTGTTTTTT. Translation gives CASSLLGQGRGKLFF. The chain recombines TRBV28 with TRBJ1-4, with 10 bases that match TRBD1. Germline CDR1 reads MDHEN; CDR2 reads SYDVKM. The ends lost 1 base at V and 10 bases at J; junction bases unmatched: 6. This CDR3 spans 15 amino acids.

V is TRBV11-2 and J is TRBJ1-5, with D uncertain. This CDR3 comprises 13 residues. Deletions cut 5 bases from V and 4 bases from J, with 9 bases between. Germline values: CDR1 SGHAT, CDR2 FQNNGV. CDR3 coding DNA: TGTGCCAGCAGCCTCGGTCGTAATCAGCCCCAGCATTTT. Its translation: CASSLGRNQPQHF. Filled out from reference TRBV11-2 and TRBJ1-5, the complete variable domain reads EAGVAQSPRYKIIEKRQSVAFWCNPISGHATLYWYQQILGQGPKLLIQFQNNGVVDDSQLPKDRFSAERLKGVDSTLKIQPAKLEDSAVYLCASSLGRNQPQHFGDGTRLSIL.

The chain carries TRBV29-1 and TRBJ2-3; D unclear. CDR1 and CDR2 (germline): SQVTM, ANQGSEA. Deletions cut 6 bases from V and 3 bases from J, with 4 bases between. The CDR3 consists of 10 residues. The CDR3 DNA sequence: TGCAGCGTCTCGACAGATACGCAGTATTTT. It is translated as CSVSTDTQYF.

The chain uses TRBV5-6 and TRBJ2-1; 9 nucleotides match TRBD2. CDR3 length: 15 amino acids. J gave up 0 bases and V 6 bases, and 4 bases lay outside the gene matches. The V gene's germline CDR1 is SGHDT and CDR2 YYEEEE. The CDR3: CASTLAGNSYNEQFF. CDR3 DNA sequence: TGTGCCAGCACCCTAGCGGGAAACTCCTACAATGAGCAGTTCTTC.

The rearrangement links TRBV15 to TRBJ2-7; no clear D gene. There are 13 residues in the CDR3. Germline CDR1 reads LNHNV; CDR2 reads YYDKDF (reference sequence). V was trimmed by 2 bases and J by 5 bases, leaving 10 bases between them. The CDR3 here is CATSRYSSHEQYF. For the CDR3, the DNA is TGTGCCACCAGCAGATACTCTTCTCACGAGCAGTACTTC.

The chain carries TRBV7-3 and TRBJ2-5; D uncertain. The V and J ends lost 5 bases and 2 bases respectively, with 9 bases between them. There are 13 residues in the CDR3. Germline loops: CDR1 SGHTA, CDR2 FQGTGA. CDR3 amino acids: CASSPRMQETQYF. DNA for the CDR3: TGTGCCAGCAGCCCGCGGATGCAAGAGACCCAGTACTTC. Together with reference TRBV7-3 and TRBJ2-5, the CDR3 gives the full variable domain: GAGVSQTPSNKVTEKGKYVELRCDPISGHTALYWYRQSLGQGPEFLIYFQGTGAADDSGLPNDRFFAVRPEGSVSTLKIQRTERGDSAVYLCASSPRMQETQYFGPGTRLLVL.